This T cell receptor beta chain was obtained from a study of T cells in localized non-small cell lung cancer. In the case of this clone: The antigen is not known.

Study-wide points: Appearing in adjacent lung were a median about 59 of the top 100 tumor clones.

Produced via immunoSEQ multiplex PCR; TCRdb's table is partial and in-frame only. The table lists around 50,000 clones, 75% to 90% of them singletons, with approximately 5.2% in the top ten. The V and J ends lost 3 bases and 5 bases respectively, with 7 bases between them. This CDR3 is 12 amino acids long. Germline assignment: CDR1 SEHNR and CDR2 FQNEAQ (reference sequence). The TCR comes from a woman aged 40 to 75 with stage I lung adenocarcinoma. Material: peripheral blood, obtained before any cancer treatment. The V and J genes are TRBV7-9 and TRBJ2-5; D gene unclear. CDR3 residues: CASSFLVETQYF. The DNA for the CDR3 is TGTGCCAGCAGCTTCCTAGTGGAGACCCAGTACTTC.